Each of the 6 T cell receptor beta chains below was sequenced from the same sample in a study of tumor and adjacent non-tumor tissue in lung cancer. The template was RNA from unsorted bulk tissue. TCRbeta libraries were built with three rounds of nested PCR, modified from ARM-PCR. TCRdb recomputed calls from the multiplex PCR reads with MiXCR, one row per CDR3 protein. The table shows approximately 68,000 distinct CDR3 sequences, with less than 80% occurring only once. Sequencing was carried out using lung tumor tissue. Source of these receptors: a man in his 60s with non-small cell lung cancer.

In regard to this clonotype: A junction boundary mismatches the germline segment, possibly from a read error. This CDR3 is CASSGTGTGGEGCF. DNA of the CDR3: TGCGCCAGCAGCGGGACTGGGACAGGGGGCGAAGGTTGCTTC. The chain links TRBV5-1 to TRBJ2-7; 12 bases are a match to TRBD1. CDR1 is SGHRS and CDR2 is YFSETQ in the germline V gene. The CDR3 is 14 residues long.

There are a few counts of this clonotype. The genes are TRBV20-1 and TRBJ1-2; no reliable D call. Trimming took 6 bases from V and 5 from J, leaving 16 bases between them. There are 13 residues in the CDR3. The V gene's germline CDR1 is DFQATT and CDR2 SNEGSKA (reference sequence). This chain's CDR3 is CSARTGTLYGYTF. DNA of the CDR3: TGCAGTGCACGTACGGGAACACTTTATGGCTACACCTTC.

On this clonotype: The junction differs from germline at one of its ends, possibly a read error. The chain couples TRBV20-1 to TRBJ2-2; 11 positions agree with TRBD2. The CDR3 spans 15 residues. CDR1 DFQATT and CDR2 SNEGSKA come from the germline V gene (reference sequence). The CDR3 spells CGASTSGMDLRELFF. The CDR3 DNA follows: TGCGGTGCCTCGACTAGCGGGATGGATCTCCGGGAGTTGTTTTTT.

V and J are TRBV28 and TRBJ2-7; the D call may be TRBD1 or TRBD2 (5 bases each). Germline loops: CDR1 MDHEN, CDR2 SYDVKM. Trimming left V 9 bases short and J 11 bases short, with 23 bases between. This CDR3 has 13 residues. In nucleotides, the CDR3 is TGTGCCAGTGCAGAGCCCGGGACGCCGAAGGAGTACTTC. Protein product: CASAEPGTPKEYF.

This chain joins TRBV20-1 and TRBJ2-1; D possibly uses TRBD1 or TRBD2 (6 bases each). The CDR3 runs to 15 residues. Trimming removed 3 bases at V and 9 bases at J, with 21 bases between. From germline, CDR1 is DFQATT and CDR2 SNEGSKA (reference sequence). The CDR3: CSARQTNGGSGEQFF. As DNA, the CDR3 is TGCAGTGCTAGGCAGACTAACGGGGGCTCGGGTGAGCAGTTCTTC.

Turning to this clonotype: At one end the junction does not follow the germline gene, possibly because of a read error. The chain is built from TRBV6-5 and TRBJ2-7; either TRBD1 or TRBD2 may fit D (5 bases each). CDR1 is MNHEY, CDR2 SVGAGI, per germline. The CDR3 totals 14 residues. CDR3 nucleotide sequence: TGTACCAGCAGTTACCGGGACGGATCCTACGAGCAGTACTTC. It is translated as CTSSYRDGSYEQYF.